A single sample gave rise to the 2 T cell receptor beta chains below, sequenced in a study of blood T cell repertoires in COVID-19. This table comes from immunoSEQ multiplex PCR, and its TCRdb copy is limited to in-frame clones, with some not included. The sample includes around 140,000 clones, 85% to 90% of them seen just once. The sample was peripheral blood. These receptors came from a man between 50 and 59 years old with active or convalescent COVID-19.

The chain has TRBV5-4 and TRBJ1-4; a weak D match, TRBD1 (5 bases). Deletions cut 3 bases from V and 3 bases from J, with 12 bases between. The CDR3 loop spans 15 amino acids. Germline CDR1 reads SGHNT; CDR2 reads YYREEE (reference sequence). CDR3 bases: TGTGCCAGCAGCTCGCAGGGTGGCTCTAATGAAAAACTGTTTTTT. This codes for CASSSQGGSNEKLFF.

This chain uses TRBV2 with TRBJ1-2; 9 nucleotides agree with TRBD1. The CDR3 has 18 amino acids. V lost 7 bases, J lost 6 bases, and 21 bases stayed unmatched. The germline CDR1 and CDR2 sequences are SNHLY and FYNNEI. In DNA, the CDR3 is TGTGCCAGCACCTTAACCGGGACAGGGTTGGAGGGGCGGAATGGCTACACCTTC. It translates to CASTLTGTGLEGRNGYTF.